Following are 31 T cell receptor beta chains from one sample sequenced in a study of T cells after yellow fever vaccination. TCRdb re-derived calls from the 5' RACE reads in MiXCR, one entry per CDR3 protein. The repertoire has hundreds of thousands of distinct CDR3 sequences, over 4% of them found once; the top ten carry around 24%. The sequencing used PBMCs, collected 5 days after the yellow fever booster vaccination. The receptor set was obtained from a man aged 18 to 29 who received the YFV17D yellow fever vaccine.

Only a few counts were recorded for this clonotype. V gene TRBV5-5 combines with J gene TRBJ2-3; D remains unclear. V shed 2 bases and J shed 6 bases, with 7 bases lying between them. The CDR3 sequence is 12 residues long. Per the germline V gene, CDR1 is SGHKS and CDR2 is YYEKEE (reference sequence). The CDR3 region has the DNA TGTGCCAGCAGCTTCCCTCTGGATACGCAGTATTTT. Translating it yields CASSFPLDTQYF.

The rearrangement joins TRBV10-3 to TRBJ1-4; no firm D call. CDR3 size: 16 residues. With 1 base removed from V and 4 bases from J, the gap between germline ends came to 13 bases. Per germline, CDR1 ENHRY and CDR2 SYGVKD. The CDR3 sequence: CAISEWKDSSNEKLFF. Written as DNA, the CDR3 is TGTGCCATCAGTGAGTGGAAGGATTCGAGTAATGAAAAACTGTTTTTT.

This clonotype was counted between two and nine times. This chain links TRBV12-3 or TRBV12-4 with TRBJ1-1; no clear D gene. The CDR3 covers 13 residues. Trimming stripped 5 bases from V and 5 bases from J, with 12 bases between. The CDR3: CASSPDGWTEAFF. CDR3 coding DNA: TGTGCCAGCAGTCCCGATGGTTGGACTGAAGCTTTCTTT.

This clonotype appeared a few times. The genes are TRBV19 and TRBJ1-1, with D tentatively TRBD1 (5 bases). V was trimmed by 3 bases and J by 1 base, leaving 6 bases between them. Germline V gene lookup returns CDR1 LNHDA and CDR2 SQIVND (reference sequence). The CDR3 consists of 13 residues. CDR3 sequence: CASSMRGNTEAFF. CDR3 nucleotide sequence: TGTGCCAGTAGTATGAGGGGGAACACTGAAGCTTTCTTT.

This clonotype has a handful of counts. The chain couples TRBV9 to TRBJ1-5; no firm D call. The CDR3 extends over 14 amino acids. Trimming cost V 0 bases and J 4 bases, with 8 bases left between them. The germline V gene has CDR1 SGDLS and CDR2 YYNGEE. The CDR3 sequence: CASSVDGSNQPQHF. The DNA for the CDR3 is TGTGCCAGCAGCGTAGATGGGTCAAATCAGCCCCAGCATTTT.

V and J are TRBV12-3 or TRBV12-4 and TRBJ1-6; TRBD1 matches at 7 bases. This CDR3 region has 15 residues. J lost 6 bases, V lost 6 bases, and 8 bases had no gene match. CDR3 in amino acids: CASRYRQGSNSPLHF. In DNA, the CDR3 is TGTGCCAGCAGATACCGACAGGGAAGTAATTCACCCCTCCACTTT.

Only a few counts were recorded for this clonotype. The chain employs TRBV5-1 and TRBJ2-7, with D tentatively TRBD1 (6 bases). The germline V and J ends were trimmed by 4 bases and 4 bases, with 12 bases remaining between them. The CDR3 totals 13 residues. Germline loops: CDR1 SGHRS, CDR2 YFSETQ. CDR3 loop: CASSPQGLYEQYV. The CDR3 DNA follows: TGCGCCAGCAGCCCTCAGGGGTTGTACGAGCAGTACGTC.

This clonotype was counted between two and nine times. V is TRBV7-2 and J is TRBJ2-1; TRBD2 agrees at 7 bases. The V gene's germline CDR1 is SGHTA and CDR2 FQGNSA. The CDR3 is made up of 21 amino acids. V lost 4 bases, J lost 3 bases, and 24 bases stayed unmatched. As DNA, the CDR3 is TGTGCCAGCAGCTCCCCAGGGTTGGCGGGAGATAGACACCGAAGCTACAATGAGCAGTTCTTC. It encodes CASSSPGLAGDRHRSYNEQFF.

This clonotype has a count of ten or more. The gene calls are TRBV11-1 and TRBJ2-1; D remains ambiguous. V shed 0 bases and J shed 0 bases, with 6 bases lying between them. In germline, CDR1 is SGHAT, CDR2 FQDESV (reference sequence). The CDR3 runs to 15 residues. The chain's CDR3 is CASSLAQYSYNEQFF. DNA for the CDR3: TGTGCCAGCAGCTTAGCCCAATACTCCTACAATGAGCAGTTCTTC.

The chain combines TRBV9 with TRBJ2-3; either TRBD1 or TRBD2 may supply D (5 bases each). The germline V gene has CDR1 SGDLS and CDR2 YYNGEE. The CDR3 extends over 14 amino acids. The V end was cut by 0 bases, the J end by 4 bases, with 9 bases between. The CDR3 DNA sequence: TGTGCCAGCAGCGTAGAGTGGGGGTCAGATACGCAGTATTTT. Protein sequence: CASSVEWGSDTQYF.

The J gene is TRBJ2-5, the V gene TRBV5-1; 12 nucleotides match TRBD1. CDR3 length: 15 amino acids. V gave up 0 bases and J gave up 5 bases; unmatched junction bases: 2. Germline assignment: CDR1 SGHRS and CDR2 YFSETQ. DNA for the CDR3: TGCGCCAGCAGCTTGGGGGACAGGGGGCGTGAGACCCAGTACTTC. Translation gives CASSLGDRGRETQYF.

This clonotype was recorded many times. The chain joins TRBV9 to TRBJ2-1; D remains unclear. Deletions cut 3 bases from V and 0 bases from J, with 7 bases between. This CDR3 region has 14 residues. Germline V gives CDR1 SGDLS, CDR2 YYNGEE. The CDR3 DNA is TGTGCCAGCAGCGAGGGCATCTCCTACAATGAGCAGTTCTTC. Encoded protein: CASSEGISYNEQFF.

At least ten counts were recorded for this clonotype. The V and J genes are TRBV9 and TRBJ1-1; a possible D gene is TRBD1 (6 bases). The V gene's germline CDR1 is SGDLS and CDR2 YYNGEE. The CDR3 has 12 amino acids. Trimming pared 4 bases from V and 9 bases from J, leaving 13 bases between. In DNA form, the CDR3 reads TGTGCCAGCAGCTCAGGACAGAGCCAAGCTTTCTTT. It yields the protein CASSSGQSQAFF.

CDR3 DNA: TGTGCCAGCAGCTCCCGACTAGCGTCGTACAATGAGCAGTTCTTC. Encoded protein: CASSSRLASYNEQFF. This chain joins TRBV7-3 and TRBJ2-1; the match to TRBD2 covers 8 bases. V shed 4 bases and J 4 bases; nucleotides not matched to a gene: 6. The CDR3 is 15 residues long. Germline V gives CDR1 SGHTA, CDR2 FQGTGA.

At least ten counts were recorded for this clonotype. The V call is TRBV28, the J call TRBJ2-1; 11 bases line up with TRBD2. The junction had 13 bases not matched to a gene; V was cut back by 7 bases and J by 11 bases. The CDR3 is made up of 15 amino acids. Germline V gene sequence: CDR1 MDHEN, CDR2 SYDVKM. The CDR3: CASTSGGLAGGKQFF. The CDR3 coding sequence is TGTGCCAGCACTTCTGGCGGGCTAGCGGGGGGAAAGCAGTTCTTC.

This clonotype was seen a few times. The chain links TRBV5-6 to TRBJ1-2; no definite D call. From germline, CDR1 is SGHDT and CDR2 YYEEEE. CDR3 length: 15 residues. Trimming took off 4 bases at V and 2 bases at J, with 15 bases between the two ends. The CDR3 DNA follows: TGTGCCAGCAGCCGCTTTGAGGTGGGAAACTATGGCTACACCTTC. This gives the protein CASSRFEVGNYGYTF.

This sequence joins TRBV20-1 and TRBJ2-5; TRBD2 matches at 8 bases. The CDR3 loop spans 21 amino acids. Trimming removed 3 bases from V and 1 base from J; junction bases left unmatched: 25. Germline assignment: CDR1 DFQATT and CDR2 SNEGSKA (reference sequence). The CDR3 here is CSARGFRIAGITTPTQETQYF. The CDR3 region has the DNA TGCAGTGCTAGGGGGTTTCGGATAGCGGGGATCACTACCCCGACCCAAGAGACCCAGTACTTC.

Only a few counts were recorded for this clonotype. The chain employs TRBV4-3 and TRBJ1-1; the D is unclear. Trimming removed 2 bases from V and 1 base from J, with 11 bases in between. This CDR3 contains 15 residues. Germline CDR1 and CDR2: LGHNA and YSLEER. The CDR3 sequence: CASSQTTFPNTEAFF. In nucleotides, the CDR3 is TGCGCCAGCAGCCAAACCACATTCCCGAACACTGAAGCTTTCTTT.

In its sample, this clonotype was seen a few times. The chain is built from TRBV30 and TRBJ1-6, with D uncertain. The V gene's germline CDR1 is GTSNPN and CDR2 SVGIG (reference sequence). This CDR3 is built from 13 residues. The CDR3 coding sequence is TGTGCTTTGTTGGTGTCTTATAATTCACCCCTCCACTTT. This encodes CALLVSYNSPLHF. Looking up the rest from reference TRBV30 and TRBJ1-6 gives the full variable domain: SQTIHQWPATLVQPVGSPLSLECTVEGTSNPNLYWYRQAAGRGLQLLFYSVGIGQISSEVPQNLSASRPQDRQFILSSKKLLLSDSGFYLCALLVSYNSPLHFGNGTRLTVT.

This clonotype was recorded a few times. The chain employs TRBV10-3 and TRBJ2-1, with 7 bases aligning to TRBD1. From germline, CDR1 is ENHRY and CDR2 SYGVKD. The ends lost 6 bases at V and 8 bases at J; junction bases unmatched: 13. The CDR3 length is 15 residues. CDR3 protein: CAISPDRLRAHEQFF. CDR3 in DNA: TGTGCCATCAGCCCGGACAGGTTGAGGGCACATGAGCAGTTCTTC.

This clonotype was detected only a few times. The J gene is TRBJ1-5, the V gene TRBV6-6; D is unclear. Germline V gene data show CDR1 as MNHNY and CDR2 as SVGAGI (reference sequence). Trimming took 2 bases from V and 2 from J, leaving 13 bases between them. This CDR3 is 16 amino acids long. CDR3 sequence reads: CASSYIRGLRNQPQHF. In DNA, the CDR3 is TGTGCCAGCAGTTACATCCGGGGTCTACGCAATCAGCCCCAGCATTTT.

This clonotype showed up many times. The J gene is TRBJ2-7, the V gene TRBV15; a possible D gene is TRBD1 (5 bases). V lost 1 base and J 4 bases, leaving 8 bases between the germline ends. Germline CDR1 and CDR2: LNHNV and YYDKDF (reference sequence). This CDR3 is built from 13 residues. DNA for the CDR3: TGTGCCACCAGCAGAGCCCCAGGGTACGAGCAGTACGTC. Encoded protein: CATSRAPGYEQYV.

The table lists this clonotype with many counts. This rearrangement joins TRBV20-1 to TRBJ2-5; 12 bases fit TRBD2. CDR3 length equals 15 residues. Losses at the gene ends were 3 bases for V and 1 base for J; bases not matched to a gene: 3. CDR1 DFQATT and CDR2 SNEGSKA come from the germline V gene (reference sequence). The CDR3 is CSASPSGGAQETQYF. The CDR3 nucleotides read TGCAGTGCTAGTCCTAGCGGGGGGGCCCAAGAGACCCAGTACTTC.

This clonotype was picked up many times. CDR3 DNA: TGTGCCAGCAGTCCCGAGTTGGCCCCTTGGATCGGTACGCAGTATTTT. It specifies CASSPELAPWIGTQYF. The gene calls are TRBV6-2 or TRBV6-3 and TRBJ2-3, with unresolved D. Germline CDR1 MNHEY, CDR2 SVGEGT. Deletions cut 5 bases from V and 8 bases from J, with 23 bases between. The CDR3 sequence is 16 residues long.

This clonotype occurred many times. The chain couples TRBV4-1 to TRBJ2-3; D is ambiguous. The CDR3 sequence is 9 residues long. Looked up from germline, CDR1 is MGHRA and CDR2 is YSYEKL. V lost 6 bases and J lost 6, with 1 base in between. The CDR3 nucleotides read TGCGCCAGCAGGGATACGCAGTATTTT. This translates into CASRDTQYF.

V and J are TRBV19 and TRBJ1-1, with D tentatively TRBD1 (6 bases). The CDR3 runs to 14 residues. Trimming cost V 6 bases and J 5 bases, with 16 bases left between them. Germline V lookup: CDR1 LNHDA, CDR2 SQIVND (reference sequence). CDR3 in DNA: TGTGCCAGTAGACCTCCAGGGGCGGGTACTGAAGCTTTCTTT. Its translation: CASRPPGAGTEAFF.

The chain recombines TRBV4-1 with TRBJ2-7, with D perhaps TRBD1 or TRBD2 (6 bases each). The CDR3 runs to 17 residues. The germline V and J ends were trimmed by 3 bases and 5 bases, with 23 bases remaining between them. Germline V gene sequence: CDR1 MGHRA, CDR2 YSYEKL. The CDR3 spells CASSHLRGDPGKNEQYV. The CDR3, as DNA: TGCGCCAGCAGCCACCTAAGGGGGGATCCTGGAAAGAACGAGCAGTACGTC.

The chain is built from TRBV4-3 and TRBJ2-3; D is unclear. Germline lookup yields CDR1 LGHNA and CDR2 YSLEER. The CDR3 is 14 amino acids. The V end lost 3 bases, the J end lost 2 bases, and 9 bases lay between the germline ends. CDR3 protein: CASSQSWYTDTQYF. The CDR3 DNA follows: TGCGCCAGCAGCCAGAGTTGGTACACAGATACGCAGTATTTT.

The chain couples TRBV5-1 to TRBJ2-5; the D gene is possibly TRBD2 (6 bases). The CDR3 contains 15 residues. Germline values: CDR1 SGHRS, CDR2 YFSETQ. V lost 4 bases and J lost 2, with 15 bases in between. The CDR3 protein is CASSTDPRGQETQYF. CDR3 DNA: TGCGCCAGCAGCACGGACCCGCGGGGTCAAGAGACCCAGTACTTC.

This chain uses TRBV5-1 with TRBJ2-7; 7 bases agree with TRBD1. In germline, CDR1 is SGHRS, CDR2 YFSETQ. The CDR3 totals 13 residues. Germline trimming cut 6 bases from V and 3 bases from J; bases unmatched to any gene: 6. The DNA for the CDR3 is TGCGCCAGCACCCCGGGACAGAACTACGAGCAGTACTTC. It codes for CASTPGQNYEQYF.

This clonotype showed up many times. This chain joins TRBV5-1 and TRBJ2-2; 7 bases are a match to TRBD1. Germline V gives CDR1 SGHRS, CDR2 YFSETQ. The CDR3 contains 14 residues. Germline trimming cut 4 bases from V and 7 bases from J; bases unmatched to any gene: 7. CDR3 nucleotide sequence: TGCGCCAGCAGCACCGACAGGGAGCACGGGGAGCTGTTTTTT. Translating it yields CASSTDREHGELFF. Variable domain in full (rest from reference TRBV5-1 and TRBJ2-2): KAGVTQTPRYLIKTRGQQVTLSCSPISGHRSVSWYQQTPGQGLQFLFEYFSETQRNKGNFPGRFSGRQFSNSRSEMNVSTLELGDSALYLCASSTDREHGELFFGEGSRLTVL.